The entry below gives a single TCR beta chain sequence along with its context. This sample is drawn from a study of control samples from healthy donors and cancer patients. The table came from immunoSEQ multiplex PCR; TCRdb's copy has only in-frame clones and leaves some out. Among about 130,000 clones listed, under 95% were seen once. Germline V gene data show CDR1 as SEHNR and CDR2 as FQNEAQ (reference sequence). The CDR3 spans 14 residues. Losses at the gene ends were 1 base for V and 2 bases for J; bases not matched to a gene: 2. The sequenced material came from blood. The chain has TRBV7-9 and TRBJ2-7; 7 nucleotides agree with TRBD1. This clonotype was obtained from a man younger than 30 in good health. CDR3 coding DNA: TGTGCCAGCAGCTTAGTTGGGACAGCCTACGAGCAGTACTTC. Translating gives CASSLVGTAYEQYF.